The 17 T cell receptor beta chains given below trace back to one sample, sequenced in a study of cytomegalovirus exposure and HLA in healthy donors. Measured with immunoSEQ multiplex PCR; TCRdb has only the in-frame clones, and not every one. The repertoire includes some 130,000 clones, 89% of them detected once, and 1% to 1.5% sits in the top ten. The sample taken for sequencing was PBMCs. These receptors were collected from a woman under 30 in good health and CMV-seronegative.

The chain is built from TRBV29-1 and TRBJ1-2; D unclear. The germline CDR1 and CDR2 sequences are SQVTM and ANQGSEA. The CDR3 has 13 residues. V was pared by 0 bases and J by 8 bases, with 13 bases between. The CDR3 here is CSVEDAGLLGYTF. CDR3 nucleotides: TGCAGCGTTGAAGATGCAGGCCTTCTAGGCTACACCTTC.

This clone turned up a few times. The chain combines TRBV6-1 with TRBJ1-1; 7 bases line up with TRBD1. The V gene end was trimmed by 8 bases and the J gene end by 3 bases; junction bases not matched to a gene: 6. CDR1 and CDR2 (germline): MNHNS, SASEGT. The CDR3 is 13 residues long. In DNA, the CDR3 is TGTGCCAGCGTAGAGGGGGCATACACTGAAGCTTTCTTT. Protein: CASVEGAYTEAFF.

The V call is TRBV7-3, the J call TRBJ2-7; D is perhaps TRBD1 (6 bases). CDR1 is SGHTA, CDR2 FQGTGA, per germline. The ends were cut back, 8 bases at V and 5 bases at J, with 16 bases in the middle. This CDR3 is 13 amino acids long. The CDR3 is CASGQSVAHEQYF. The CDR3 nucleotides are TGTGCCAGCGGACAGTCAGTGGCCCACGAGCAGTACTTC.

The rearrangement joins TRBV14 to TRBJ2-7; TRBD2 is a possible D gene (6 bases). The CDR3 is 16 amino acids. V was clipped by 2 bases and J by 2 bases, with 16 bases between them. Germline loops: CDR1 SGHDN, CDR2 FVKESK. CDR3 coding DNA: TGTGCCAGCAGCCAATACGGGGGTACTACAGCCTACGAGCAGTACTTC. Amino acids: CASSQYGGTTAYEQYF.

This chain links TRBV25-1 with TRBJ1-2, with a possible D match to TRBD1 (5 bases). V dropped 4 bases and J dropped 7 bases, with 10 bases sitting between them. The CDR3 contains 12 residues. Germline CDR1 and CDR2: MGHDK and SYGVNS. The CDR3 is CASSGIDSGYTF. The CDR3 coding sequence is TGTGCCAGCAGTGGAATCGACAGTGGCTACACCTTC.

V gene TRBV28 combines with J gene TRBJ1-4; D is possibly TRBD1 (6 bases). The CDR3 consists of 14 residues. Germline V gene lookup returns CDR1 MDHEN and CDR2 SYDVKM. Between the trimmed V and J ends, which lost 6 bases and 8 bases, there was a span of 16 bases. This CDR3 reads CASSRRQVREKLFF. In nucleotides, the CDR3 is TGTGCCAGCAGCCGGAGACAGGTTCGCGAAAAACTGTTTTTT. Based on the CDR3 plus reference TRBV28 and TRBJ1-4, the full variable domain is DVKVTQSSRYLVKRTGEKVFLECVQDMDHENMFWYRQDPGLGLRLIYFSYDVKMKEKGDIPEGYSVSREKKERFSLILESASTNQTSMYLCASSRRQVREKLFFGSGTQLSVL.

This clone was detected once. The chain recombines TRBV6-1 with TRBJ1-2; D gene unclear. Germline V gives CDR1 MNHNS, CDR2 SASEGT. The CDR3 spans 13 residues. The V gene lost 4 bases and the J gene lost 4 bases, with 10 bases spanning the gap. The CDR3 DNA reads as TGTGCCAGCAGTGTTCGGGGTCCCTATGGCTACACCTTC. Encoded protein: CASSVRGPYGYTF.

The CDR3 region is CSVREGGYEQYF. CDR3 nucleotide sequence: TGCAGCGTTCGGGAGGGAGGCTACGAGCAGTACTTC. This rearrangement joins TRBV29-1 to TRBJ2-7; TRBD2 matches 8 bases. Germline values: CDR1 SQVTM, CDR2 ANQGSEA. This CDR3 has 12 residues. Trimming cost V 5 bases and J 3 bases; bases outside gene matches: 3.

CDR3 sequence: CASRLRQGGRETQYF. For the CDR3, the DNA is TGTGCCAGCAGGCTGAGACAGGGAGGTAGGGAGACCCAGTACTTC. The rearrangement joins TRBV7-8 to TRBJ2-5; D perhaps matches TRBD1 (7 bases). Deletions cut 6 bases from V and 5 bases from J, with 19 bases between. Germline V gene data show CDR1 as SGHVS and CDR2 as FQNEAQ. The CDR3 covers 15 residues.

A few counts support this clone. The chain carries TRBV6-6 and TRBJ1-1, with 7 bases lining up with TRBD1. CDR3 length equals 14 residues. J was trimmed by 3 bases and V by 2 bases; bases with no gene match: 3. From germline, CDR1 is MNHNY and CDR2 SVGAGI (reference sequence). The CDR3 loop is CASSYGDRYTEAFF. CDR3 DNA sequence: TGTGCCAGCAGTTACGGGGACAGATACACTGAAGCTTTCTTT.

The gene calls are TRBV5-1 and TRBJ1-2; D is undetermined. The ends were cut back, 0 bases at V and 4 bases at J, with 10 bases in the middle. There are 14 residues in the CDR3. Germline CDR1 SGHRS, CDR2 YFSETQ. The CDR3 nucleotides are TGCGCCAGCAGCTTGGTCGGGGAGGCCTATGGCTACACCTTC. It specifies CASSLVGEAYGYTF.

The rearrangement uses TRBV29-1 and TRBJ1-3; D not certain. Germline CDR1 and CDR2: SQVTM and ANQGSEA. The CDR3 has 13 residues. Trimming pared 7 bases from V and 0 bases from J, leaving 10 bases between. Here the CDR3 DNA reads TGCAGCGGGGCGGGAAGCTCTGGAAACACCATATATTTT. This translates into CSGAGSSGNTIYF. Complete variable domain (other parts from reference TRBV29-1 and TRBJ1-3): SAVISQKPSRDICQRGTSLTIQCQVDSQVTMMFWYRQQPGQSLTLIATANQGSEATYESGFVIDKFPISRPNLTFSTLTVSNMSPEDSSIYLCSGAGSSGNTIYFGEGSWLTVV.

CDR3 DNA: TGTGCCAGCAGTGAATCCGGGGGGGGTCGAGATACGCAGTATTTT. The encoded protein is CASSESGGGRDTQYF. The chain has TRBV6-1 and TRBJ2-3; 8 bases align to TRBD2. Germline V CDR1 and CDR2: MNHNS, SASEGT. The CDR3 contains 15 residues. V lost 2 bases, J lost 5 bases, and 6 bases stayed unmatched.

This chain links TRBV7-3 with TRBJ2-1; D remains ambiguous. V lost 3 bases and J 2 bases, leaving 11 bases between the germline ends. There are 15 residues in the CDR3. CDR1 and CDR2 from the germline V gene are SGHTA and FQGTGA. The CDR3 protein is CASSFSLTTYNEQFF. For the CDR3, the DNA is TGTGCCAGCAGCTTCTCCCTAACCACCTACAATGAGCAGTTCTTC.

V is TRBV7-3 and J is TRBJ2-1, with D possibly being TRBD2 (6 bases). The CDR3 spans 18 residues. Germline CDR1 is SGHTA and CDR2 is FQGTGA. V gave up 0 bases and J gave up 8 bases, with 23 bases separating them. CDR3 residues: CASSLTAPKRQGGDEQFF. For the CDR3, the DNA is TGTGCCAGCAGCTTAACCGCCCCGAAAAGGCAAGGCGGGGATGAGCAGTTCTTC.

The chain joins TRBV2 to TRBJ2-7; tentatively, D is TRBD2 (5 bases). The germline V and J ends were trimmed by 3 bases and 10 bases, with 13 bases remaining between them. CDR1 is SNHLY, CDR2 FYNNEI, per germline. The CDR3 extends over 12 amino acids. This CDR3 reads CASSEVRDPQYF. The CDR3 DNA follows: TGTGCCAGCAGTGAGGTTCGGGATCCTCAGTACTTC.

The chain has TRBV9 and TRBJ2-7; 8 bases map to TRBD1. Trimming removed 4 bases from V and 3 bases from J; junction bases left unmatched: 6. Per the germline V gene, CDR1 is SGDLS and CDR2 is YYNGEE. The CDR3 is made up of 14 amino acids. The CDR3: CASSPTGTGYEQYF. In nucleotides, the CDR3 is TGTGCCAGCAGCCCAACCGGGACAGGCTACGAGCAGTACTTC.